A single sample gave rise to the 9 T cell receptor beta chains below, sequenced in a study of T cells in tumors after PD-1 blockade (dated by TCRdb to about 2019). Library method: the immunoSEQ multiplex PCR assay. The table comes from immuneACCESS by way of TCRdb, which keeps in-frame sequences with V and J called. Part of the clones is missing from these tables; in studies checked, under half for an unresolved V gene and the rest for unknown reasons. The sample table lists approximately 46,000 clones, roughly 73% of them with a count of one. The ten most abundant clones make up approximately 15% of the sample. The sample's time point label, in plain terms: before anti-PD-1 therapy. The sample was PBMCs, taken before anti-PD-1 treatment. These receptors all come from a human donor with basal cell carcinoma.

The rearrangement uses TRBV18 and TRBJ2-5; 7 nucleotides match TRBD1. Germline lookup yields CDR1 KGHSH and CDR2 LQKENI. V was pared by 3 bases and J by 4 bases, with 5 bases of the junction left unmatched. CDR3 length: 14 residues. The CDR3: CASSPMTGRETQYF. For the CDR3, the DNA is TGTGCCAGCTCACCGATGACAGGGCGAGAGACCCAGTACTTC.

The V and J genes are TRBV12-3 or TRBV12-4 and TRBJ2-2; possibly TRBD1 for D (6 bases). Trimming pared 8 bases from V and 2 bases from J, leaving 9 bases between. The CDR3 spans 13 residues. CDR3: CASWDINTGELFF. The CDR3 DNA reads TGTGCCAGCTGGGACATTAACACCGGGGAGCTGTTTTTT.

The CDR3 spells CASQEEKLFF. In DNA form, the CDR3 reads TGTGCCAGTCAGGAGGAAAAACTGTTTTTT. The rearrangement links TRBV2 to TRBJ1-4; unclear D gene. CDR3 length equals 10 residues. CDR1 is SNHLY, CDR2 FYNNEI, per germline. Trimming cost V 9 bases and J 8 bases, with 7 bases left between them.

The CDR3 region has the DNA TGTGCCAGCAGCTTAAATGAGGTACAGGGGCCGAATGAAAAACTGTTTTTT. This encodes CASSLNEVQGPNEKLFF. The chain has TRBV7-9 and TRBJ1-4; 7 positions match TRBD1. The CDR3 length is 17 residues. Losses at the gene ends were 2 bases for V and 5 bases for J; bases not matched to a gene: 11. Germline V lookup: CDR1 SEHNR, CDR2 FQNEAQ (reference sequence).

The chain links TRBV7-9 to TRBJ2-1, with D perhaps TRBD2 (8 bases). V was clipped by 3 bases and J by 6 bases, with 18 bases between them. Germline V CDR1 and CDR2: SEHNR, FQNEAQ (reference sequence). This CDR3 contains 16 residues. The CDR3 loop reads CASSLASGGQFNEQFF. Written as DNA, the CDR3 is TGTGCCAGCAGCTTGGCGAGCGGGGGACAGTTCAATGAGCAGTTCTTC.

The chain employs TRBV6-5 and TRBJ1-1; 9 bases fit TRBD1. V was clipped by 8 bases and J by 5 bases; unmatched bases: 9. CDR3 length equals 14 residues. Germline CDR1 is MNHEY and CDR2 is SVGAGI. The chain's CDR3 is CASAATGGRTEAFF. In DNA form, the CDR3 reads TGTGCCAGCGCAGCAACAGGGGGCAGAACTGAAGCTTTCTTT.

The chain uses TRBV27 and TRBJ2-7, with D perhaps matching TRBD2 (5 bases). CDR3 size: 15 residues. V lost 5 bases and J 3 bases, leaving 17 bases between the germline ends. Germline CDR1 is MNHEY and CDR2 is SMNVEV (reference sequence). CDR3 residues: CASSSPSLGDYEQYF. The CDR3 DNA reads as TGTGCCAGCAGTAGCCCTTCGTTGGGAGACTACGAGCAGTACTTC.

The sample holds one count of this clone. V is TRBV24-1 and J is TRBJ1-1; 10 positions agree with TRBD1. Germline lookup yields CDR1 KGHDR and CDR2 SFDVKD. There are 15 residues in the CDR3. Losses at the gene ends were 4 bases for V and 3 bases for J; bases not matched to a gene: 4. CDR3 DNA: TGTGCCACCAGTGAACGACAGGGGGCAGACACTGAAGCTTTCTTT. This encodes CATSERQGADTEAFF.

This clone has just a few counts. The chain has TRBV9 and TRBJ1-2; D not certain. CDR1 is SGDLS and CDR2 is YYNGEE in the germline V gene. With 0 bases removed from V and 4 bases from J, the gap between germline ends came to 13 bases. The CDR3 has 15 residues. The DNA for the CDR3 is TGTGCCAGCAGCGTAGAAGTACAGACGGGCTATGGCTACACCTTC. Residues: CASSVEVQTGYGYTF.